This T cell receptor beta chain was found in a study of post-analysis software for immune sequencing data. Study at large: The cohort encompassed relapsing-remitting, secondary progressive and progressive-relapsing multiple sclerosis disease courses.

Study outcomes and limitations: Batch-matched samples strongly co-clustered by F measure. There was significantly lower normalized Chao1 diversity in multiple sclerosis patients than in controls. In patients, TRBV5-6, TRBV5-1 and TRBV20-1 belonged to several TRBV segments found more frequently than in controls.

Every TCR beta cDNA library bore unique molecular identifiers. T cells numbering about 0.95 to 10 million gave rise to a few hundred thousand cDNA molecules. TCRdb itself ran the PCR reads through MiXCR, one entry per CDR3 protein. The table lists approximately 460,000 distinct CDR3 sequences, roughly 45% of them singletons. This CDR3 comprises 15 residues. Trimming shortened V by 0 bases and J by 0 bases, and 8 bases separated the two germline ends. CDR1 is MNHNY and CDR2 is SVGAGI in the germline V gene (reference sequence). For this clonotype: The target antigen is unknown.

Input material: blood. The J gene is TRBJ1-2, the V gene TRBV6-6; D unclear. This TCR was recovered from a girl under 18 with multiple sclerosis. DNA for the CDR3: TGTGCCAGCAGTTACTCCCCAGTCACTAACTATGGCTACACCTTC. It translates to CASSYSPVTNYGYTF.